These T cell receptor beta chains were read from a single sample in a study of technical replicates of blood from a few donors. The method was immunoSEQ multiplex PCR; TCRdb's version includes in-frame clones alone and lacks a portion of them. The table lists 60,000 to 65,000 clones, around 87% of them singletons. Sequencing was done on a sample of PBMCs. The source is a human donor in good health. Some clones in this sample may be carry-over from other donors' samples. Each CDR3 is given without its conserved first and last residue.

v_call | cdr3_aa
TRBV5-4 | ASSWAGGPAYNEQF
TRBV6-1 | ASRWTSGTPDTQY
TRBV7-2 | ASSLTAGESNEQF
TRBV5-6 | ASSPTDRGYGYT
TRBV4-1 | ASSQADSQYPYEQY
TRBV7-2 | ASSPEQGASDTQY
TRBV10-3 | AISDTSGRAPYEQY
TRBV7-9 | ASRAGPILEQY
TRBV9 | ASSVDRYNEQF
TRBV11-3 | ASSRGVNYEQY
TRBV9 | ASSVAGERESGNEQF
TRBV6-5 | ASSYHTSGNPYEQY
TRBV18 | ASSPGQTNYGYT
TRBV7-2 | ASSPRGSFEPGGNEQF
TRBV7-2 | ASSPDRVGNTIY
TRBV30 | AWSTRTVWETQY
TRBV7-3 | ASSPGLGSYEQY
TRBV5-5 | ASSLGRGHNQPQH
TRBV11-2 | ASSYPSGTERGNTIY
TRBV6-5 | ASSYLGGGSYEQY
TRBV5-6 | ASSLAFEGVKNEKLF
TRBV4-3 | ASSQDSGQPQH
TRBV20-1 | SASLDEQY
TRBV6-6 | ASRPDQRQLYEQY
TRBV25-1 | ASSGAGTALYGYT
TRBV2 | ASTDRGQSYEQY
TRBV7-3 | ASSATGTGMGNTEAF
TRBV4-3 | ASSQGAAGYT
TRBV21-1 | ASSGQGQGSHEQY
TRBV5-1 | ASSLLDSTDTQY
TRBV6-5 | ASSSGQGIWSEAF
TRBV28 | ASRPGQPSYEQY
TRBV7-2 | ASSFNRAPEQY
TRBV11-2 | ASSPRGGETQY
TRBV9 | ASSVVVNTEAF
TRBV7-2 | ASSRPPGTMGETQY
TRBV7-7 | ASSPGRGRARTQY